The clone carrying this T cell receptor beta chain occurred once. The data derive from a study of blood T cell repertoires in COVID-19. On the study more broadly: Spain, Italy and the United States supplied samples that represented acute and convalescent COVID-19. T cells, B-cell-depleted T cells, or PBMCs supplied cDNA or gDNA.

Per the authors' pipeline: Nucleated cell counts were estimated from reference gene primer amplification. Measured with immunoSEQ multiplex PCR; TCRdb has only the in-frame clones, and not every one. The V and J calls and the clone size are those of that table, but D and trimming were determined from the DNA. Of more than 95,000 clones listed, nearly 90% are singletons. The CDR3 contains 19 residues. The J gene is TRBJ1-5, the V gene TRBV21-1; the table's TRBD1 call for D was not verified on the DNA. TRBV21-1 is given as a pseudogene. This receptor was identified in a woman older than 75 with acute or convalescent COVID-19. Sequenced: peripheral blood. The CDR3 coding sequence is TGTGCCAGCAGCAAAGTCACCGGGACAGCTAACGATAGCAATCAGCCCCAGCATTTT. Translating gives CASSKVTGTANDSNQPQHF.